The 12 T cell receptor beta chains listed next were all sequenced from one sample in a study of blood T cells in healthy people across ages. The second PCR ran about 6 to 12 cycles with a sample-barcoded 5' primer and J-beta primers. Via MiXCR, TCRdb re-called the 5' RACE reads, giving one row per CDR3 protein. The sample shows roughly 800,000 distinct CDR3 sequences, 58% of them seen only once. Input material: blood. Every receptor here comes from a man aged 30 to 39 in good health.

V is TRBV5-1 and J is TRBJ1-2; the D is unclear. The germline CDR1 and CDR2 sequences are SGHRS and YFSETQ. V was shortened by 4 bases and J by 4 bases, with 11 bases between the two germline ends. This CDR3 contains 13 residues. The CDR3 bases are TGCGCCAGCAGCCCAAATGAAGGCTATGGCTACACCTTC. Protein product: CASSPNEGYGYTF.

The V and J genes are TRBV29-1 and TRBJ2-5, with a weak D call TRBD1 (6 bases). In germline, CDR1 is SQVTM, CDR2 ANQGSEA. CDR3 length: 13 amino acids. V lost 5 bases to trimming and J lost 3 bases, with 13 bases between them. The CDR3 nucleotides are TGCAGCGTTACGGGACACGGAAAAGAGACCCAGTACTTC. It codes for CSVTGHGKETQYF.

This clonotype was counted a few times. CDR3 nucleotide sequence: TGTGCCAGCAGCGTAGTTCCGGCGGGACTGTCTGGGGCCAACGTCCTGACTTTC. This encodes CASSVVPAGLSGANVLTF. The rearrangement joins TRBV9 to TRBJ2-6; a possible D gene is TRBD2 (6 bases). Trimming took 0 bases from V and 1 from J, leaving 14 bases between them. The CDR3 has 18 amino acids. Germline loops: CDR1 SGDLS, CDR2 YYNGEE.

The V call is TRBV29-1, the J call TRBJ2-1; no reliable D call. Germline CDR1 is SQVTM and CDR2 is ANQGSEA. V was trimmed by 5 bases and J by 8 bases, leaving 16 bases between them. This CDR3 contains 13 residues. CDR3 sequence (DNA): TGCAGCGTTAAAAGGCGGTCGTACGATGAGCAGTTCTTC. Its translation is CSVKRRSYDEQFF.

The chain recombines TRBV24-1 with TRBJ2-5; D perhaps matches TRBD1 (6 bases). Germline CDR1 KGHDR, CDR2 SFDVKD. Trimming shortened V by 4 bases and J by 1 base, and 9 bases separated the two germline ends. This CDR3 comprises 14 residues. CDR3 loop: CATSETGLQETQYF. In nucleotides, the CDR3 is TGTGCCACCAGTGAGACAGGCCTCCAAGAGACCCAGTACTTC.

For the CDR3, the DNA is TGCAGCCCAAATCCAGGCCCCGTACTCAATGAGCAGTACTTC. The encoded protein is CSPNPGPVLNEQYF. This rearrangement joins TRBV20-1 to TRBJ2-5; D gene unclear. CDR3 size: 14 residues. Germline-derived CDR1 and CDR2 are DFQATT and SNEGSKA (reference sequence).

V gene TRBV10-2 combines with J gene TRBJ2-1; D is uncertain. This CDR3 is built from 10 residues. CDR1 WSHSY and CDR2 SAAADI come from the germline V gene. V shed 8 bases and J shed 9 bases, with 8 bases lying between them. DNA of the CDR3: TGCGCCAGCGCACTCGGTGAGCAGTTCTTC. Its translation: CASALGEQFF.

This clonotype was found a few times. This chain links TRBV29-1 with TRBJ2-1; D assignment may be TRBD1 or TRBD2 (6 bases each). The CDR3 runs 14 residues. Germline values: CDR1 SQVTM, CDR2 ANQGSEA. Trimming took off 7 bases at V and 0 bases at J, with 13 bases between the two ends. In DNA, the CDR3 is TGCAGCGGGGGAGGACAGAGCTCCTACAATGAGCAGTTCTTC. Translated: CSGGGQSSYNEQFF.

The gene calls are TRBV4-2 and TRBJ2-1; D might be TRBD2 (6 bases). V was clipped by 4 bases and J by 10 bases, with 23 bases between them. The CDR3 has 16 amino acids. CDR1 and CDR2 (germline): LGHNA, YNFKEQ. CDR3 region: CASSRKGLAAFEEQFF. CDR3 coding DNA: TGTGCCAGCAGCCGGAAGGGACTGGCGGCCTTCGAAGAGCAGTTCTTC.

The V and J genes are TRBV6-5 and TRBJ2-1, with a possible D match to TRBD1 (5 bases). The germline CDR1 and CDR2 sequences are MNHEY and SVGAGI. The CDR3 contains 16 residues. V was pared by 6 bases and J by 4 bases, with 19 bases between. The CDR3 reads CASSPVGAQTYNEQFF. The CDR3 nucleotides are TGTGCCAGCAGCCCCGTTGGGGCCCAAACTTACAATGAGCAGTTCTTC.

This chain links TRBV5-5 with TRBJ2-7; D is ambiguous. The CDR3 has 14 residues. Germline loops: CDR1 SGHKS, CDR2 YYEKEE (reference sequence). The V gene lost 3 bases and the J gene lost 3 bases, with 13 bases spanning the gap. The CDR3 loop is CASSSPLGSYEQYF. The CDR3 nucleotides read TGTGCCAGCAGCTCCCCGCTGGGAAGCTACGAGCAGTACTTC.

This clonotype was seen more than once but under ten times. V is TRBV7-2 and J is TRBJ2-5; D is uncertain. With 0 bases removed from V and 5 bases from J, the gap between germline ends came to 7 bases. This CDR3 spans 13 amino acids. Germline assignment: CDR1 SGHTA and CDR2 FQGNSA. CDR3 in amino acids: CASSLAIAETQYF. CDR3 nucleotides: TGTGCCAGCAGCTTAGCCATAGCCGAGACCCAGTACTTC.